This TCR beta chain was obtained from a study of HIV-infected patients and healthy controls. This clonotype was detected many times. CDR1 and CDR2 from the germline V gene are SGHRS and YFSETQ. J gave up 1 base and V 4 bases, and 2 bases lay outside the gene matches. The CDR3 length is 14 residues. All unsorted peripheral T cells were captured because whole blood was used without fractionation. Alpha and beta constant-region primers primed reverse transcription of 400 to 500 ng RNA. Alpha and beta chain libraries were made separately by chain-specific third strand synthesis with multiplexing indices. TCRdb re-analysed the 5' RACE reads in MiXCR, keeping a single row per CDR3 protein. The sample lists around 20,000 distinct CDR3 sequences, roughly an eighth occurring once.

The receptor comes from an adult in good health. Sequenced sample: blood. J is TRBJ2-3 and V is TRBV5-1; 8 nucleotides align to TRBD2. The CDR3 region is CASSPGGGTDTQYF. In DNA form, the CDR3 reads TGCGCCAGCAGCCCGGGGGGGGGCACAGATACGCAGTATTTT.